This T cell receptor beta chain was identified during a study of shared clonotypes between healthy human individuals. TCRdb's copy holds only in-frame clones and misses some; the assay was immunoSEQ multiplex PCR. The sample holds 2 million to 2.5 million clones, approximately 95% seen once. The naive CD8 fraction comprised CD45RO-negative cells positively selected for CCR7 and excluded terminally differentiated effector memory CD45RA+ cells. The CDR3 has 14 amino acids. From germline, CDR1 is SGHAT and CDR2 FQNNGV. Losses at the gene ends were 5 bases for V and 4 bases for J; bases not matched to a gene: 4.

Sequences were obtained from naive CD8+ T cells sorted from blood. The chain links TRBV11-2 to TRBJ1-2, with 10 bases lining up with TRBD1. The receptor comes from a man younger than 30 in good health. The CDR3 protein is CASSQGQGTYGYTF. The CDR3 nucleotides are TGTGCCAGCAGCCAGGGACAGGGGACCTATGGCTACACCTTC. Looking up the rest from reference TRBV11-2 and TRBJ1-2 gives the full variable domain: EAGVAQSPRYKIIEKRQSVAFWCNPISGHATLYWYQQILGQGPKLLIQFQNNGVVDDSQLPKDRFSAERLKGVDSTLKIQPAKLEDSAVYLCASSQGQGTYGYTFGSGTRLTVV.